This T cell receptor beta chain is from a study of blood T cells in healthy people across ages (dated by TCRdb to about 2015). In the study overall: Template switching captured roughly one uniquely barcoded TCR beta cDNA molecule per two T cells in model experiments. To track age-related changes in TCR beta repertoire diversity, the study relied on deep sequencing normalized with unique cDNA molecular identifiers. Donors were grouped into four age groups: young (average approximately 15 years), middle-aged (under 40), aged (about 59) and long-lived (around 80). Donors of different ages were randomly distributed across sequencing lanes to avoid experimental bias. Using the same blood draw, the study looked at two additional independent replicas of 1 million unique cDNA reads for two donors, one aged 18 to 30 and the other aged 80 or older. Here is what the overall study found, with its caveats: The CMV infection status of donors was not known, potentially confounding age-related changes in expanded clonotypes. Because profiling used bulk unsorted PBMCs, naive and antigen-experienced compartments could not be compared conclusively. Estimates of total diversity based on one million sequenced T cells were considered lower bounds and underestimates. Compared with the aged group, the long-lived group had more naive CD4+ T cells, fewer expanded clones and increased TCR diversity, suggesting age selection. Observed TCR beta diversity correlated strongly with the percentage of naive T cells measured by flow cytometry. As age increased, observed TCR beta diversity per million T cells dropped in a roughly linear way, and a significant reduction was already evident by age 40.

Library preparation used 5' RACE. For sequencing, an Illumina HiSeq 2500 was employed. The second PCR ran for roughly 7 to 12 cycles and used a J-beta primer mix along with a sample-barcoded 5' primer. A unique molecular identifier was introduced onto each TCR beta cDNA molecule by a template-switch 5' adaptor carrying 12 random nucleotides. Each sample yielded at least 2.5 million CDR3-containing paired-end reads. All of the RNA was converted into first-strand cDNA using the Mint cDNA synthesis kit, with a TRBC-specific oligonucleotide serving as the primer. All cDNA was treated with uracil-DNA glycosylase and then went through a first 18-cycle PCR with the universal primers M1SS and BC2_uni_R. Turning to the authors' computational methods: Each sample was normalized by randomly selecting 1 million high-quality reads, each carrying a distinct molecular identifier. Reads sharing molecular identifiers were discarded rather than binned into consensus sequences. CDR3 identification, clonotype clustering and error correction used MiTCR with a Q25 quality threshold and the strictest error-elimination algorithm. A nonparametric unseen species model using Euler transformation provided a lower-bound estimate of total TCR beta diversity. The public reads were reanalyzed by TCRdb: fastp trimming at Q25, MiXCR alignment, in-frame beta chains only. Records with the same CDR3 protein are collapsed into one entry carrying the most frequent genes and DNA. TCRdb, not the original authors, processed these V and J calls. The sample table shows around 850,000 distinct CDR3 sequences, and around 36% are seen once. The ten largest account for approximately 13% of the sample.

The table lists this clonotype with many counts. Its antigen specificity is not known. Base quality data are lacking; no much larger clone is found one base away. The roughly 39 donors, aged about 6 to 100 years, were systemically healthy Caucasian individuals from Russia. Roughly 10 milliliters of peripheral blood were collected from each donor into EDTA-treated Vacutainer tubes. Ficoll-Paque density-gradient centrifugation was used to isolate PBMCs, with at least 7 million per sample. Total RNA, at least 5 micrograms per sample, was extracted from PBMCs with Trizol reagent. For every donor, flow cytometry on a PBMC aliquot measured the percentage of naive CD45RAhigh/CD27high T cells. Compared with germline, V lacks 7 bases and J lacks 4 bases; bases without a gene match: 9. The CDR3 runs 14 residues from the cysteine to the phenylalanine. The DNA shown is the 42-base CDR3, in frame from base 1.

The chain joins TRBV12-3 or TRBV12-4 to TRBJ1-2; 7 bases in between match TRBD1. The sample taken for sequencing was blood. The receptor was derived from a man aged 18 to 35 in good health. The CDR3 has the sequence CASNGQAGSYGYTF. DNA sequence: TGTGCCAGCAATGGACAGGCAGGAAGCTATGGCTACACCTTC.